This TCR beta chain was identified in a study of human T cells and chemical hapten exposure. Overall study: Diagnoses of alopecia areata, totalis or universalis occurred in mostly female patients. Across samples, TCR yields varied, mostly owing to small differences in pooled library volumes.

Each CDR3 protein is one row after TCRdb ran MiXCR on the RACE reads. The repertoire has about 160,000 distinct CDR3 sequences, around a quarter of them found once; the top ten carry approximately 2.1%. As for time point: patch test 3, about 24 weeks after DPC sensitization. Treatment of the sample: therapeutic diphenylcyclopropenone sensitization with weekly scalp DPC. Germline values: CDR1 SGHRS, CDR2 YFSETQ. The V end was cut by 7 bases, the J end by 1 base, with 5 bases between. The length of the CDR3 is 11 residues. This TCR came from a woman in her late teens or twenties with alopecia areata. Some clones in this sample may be carry-over from other donors' samples. The chain couples TRBV5-1 to TRBJ2-5; D ambiguous. The sample in question was whole blood, obtained in connection with sensitization to the hapten diphenylcyclopropenone (DPC). The CDR3 is CASLGQETQYF. CDR3 nucleotide sequence: TGCGCCAGCTTGGGCCAAGAGACCCAGTACTTC.